The rows below give T cell receptor beta chains drawn from one sample of a study of preoperative IRX-2 immunotherapy in early breast cancer. The table came from immunoSEQ multiplex PCR; TCRdb's copy has only in-frame clones and leaves some out. This table holds under 1,300 clones, roughly two thirds found once. The sample in question was tumor tissue, obtained before IRX-2 immunotherapy. These receptors all come from a human donor with breast cancer. The CDR3 runs from the conserved cysteine through the conserved F or W. A D gene is named only where the DNA matches it firmly. The listing skips clone size in some rows; elsewhere it reads once, few, many or a size class.

CDR3 length,clone size,V gene,J gene,D gene,CDR3 protein,CDR3 DNA
12,.,TRBV29-1,TRBJ2-7,.,CSVEGAGNEQYF,TGCAGCGTTGAGGGGGCAGGGAACGAGCAGTACTTC
12,.,TRBV6-8,TRBJ2-1,.,CASSAGVNEQFF,TGTGCCAGCAGTGCTGGGGTTAATGAGCAGTTCTTC
15,.,TRBV5-1,TRBJ2-7,TRBD1,CASSLQGAGLYEQYF,TGCGCCAGCAGCCTCCAGGGGGCGGGACTCTACGAGCAGTACTTC
15,.,TRBV11-3,TRBJ2-2,.,CASSLAGRNTGELFF,TGTGCCAGCAGCTTGGCCGGCAGGAACACCGGGGAGCTGTTTTTT
15,.,TRBV11-3,TRBJ2-7,.,CASSLESGLGYEQYF,TGTGCCAGCAGCTTGGAATCCGGGTTGGGTTACGAGCAGTACTTC
15,.,TRBV7-2,TRBJ2-1,TRBD2,CASSRGGTRANEQFF,TGTGCCAGCAGCCGCGGCGGGACTAGAGCCAATGAGCAGTTCTTC
13,once,TRBV6-8,TRBJ2-1,TRBD2,CASRTSGLVEQFF,TGTGCCAGCAGAACTAGCGGGTTGGTTGAGCAGTTCTTC
16,.,TRBV11-3,TRBJ2-3,TRBD2,CASSSSGGRSTDTQYF,TGTGCCAGCAGTTCTAGCGGGGGACGCAGCACAGATACGCAGTATTTT
14,.,TRBV18,TRBJ2-5,.,CASSPSQYQETQYF,TGTGCCAGCTCACCATCCCAGTACCAAGAGACCCAGTACTTC
14,.,TRBV6-8,TRBJ1-6,.,CASREQSPNSPLHF,TGTGCCAGCAGGGAACAGAGTCCCAATTCACCCCTCCACTTT
19,.,TRBV6-8,TRBJ2-3,.,CASSPHGSNYTDSTDTQYF,TGTGCCAGCAGCCCCCACGGATCAAACTATACGGACAGCACAGATACGCAGTATTTT
12,once,TRBV29-1,TRBJ2-2,.,CSVVMNTGELFF,TGCAGCGTTGTAATGAACACCGGGGAGCTGTTTTTT
14,.,TRBV5-1,TRBJ2-7,.,CASSFPGRIYEQYF,TGCGCCAGCAGCTTTCCGGGACGGATCTACGAGCAGTACTTC
13,few,TRBV12-5,TRBJ2-7,.,CASGLEQPYEQYF,TGTGCTAGTGGTCTAGAACAGCCCTACGAGCAGTACTTC
13,.,TRBV23-1,TRBJ1-2,.,CASTPQRAGGYTF,TGCGCCAGCACCCCCCAGAGGGCTGGTGGCTACACCTTC
14,.,TRBV23-1,TRBJ1-1,.,CASSQGPQNTEAFF,TGCGCCAGCAGCCAAGGGCCCCAGAACACTGAAGCTTTCTTT
19,.,TRBV29-1,TRBJ2-3,.,CSVSPGPLGQAILTDTQYF,TGCAGCGTTTCGCCCGGTCCGCTGGGGCAGGCAATTCTCACAGATACGCAGTATTTT
14,.,TRBV6-8,TRBJ1-5,.,CASSGEIGNQPQHF,TGTGCCAGCAGTGGGGAAATCGGCAATCAGCCCCAGCATTTT
14,once,TRBV28,TRBJ1-2,TRBD1,CASSRGTGAYGYTF,TGTGCCAGCAGTAGGGGAACAGGGGCCTATGGCTACACCTTC
14,.,TRBV6-8,TRBJ1-1,.,CASSTYGGNTEAFF,TGTGCCAGCAGTACCTATGGGGGGAACACTGAAGCTTTCTTT
13,few,TRBV6-8,TRBJ1-1,.,CAITLSGNTEAFF,TGTGCCATCACCCTATCAGGGAACACTGAAGCTTTCTTT
17,.,TRBV7-4,TRBJ2-7,.,CASSSRRGPSSVYEQYF,TGTGCCAGCAGCTCTAGAAGGGGCCCCTCAAGTGTCTACGAGCAGTACTTC
13,.,TRBV6-8,TRBJ2-1,TRBD2,CATRASGYSEQFF,TGTGCCACTCGGGCTAGCGGGTATAGTGAGCAGTTCTTC
14,once,TRBV23-1,TRBJ2-1,.,CASPGTAGYNEQFF,TGCGCCAGCCCTGGCACGGCCGGCTACAATGAGCAGTTCTTC
17,.,TRBV19,TRBJ2-3,TRBD2,CASSPGLAGGYTDTQYF,TGTGCCAGTTCCCCGGGACTAGCGGGGGGGTACACAGATACGCAGTATTTT
12,.,TRBV29-1,TRBJ2-7,TRBD1,CSVVRQGLEQYF,TGCAGCGTTGTTAGACAGGGGCTCGAGCAGTACTTC